This T cell receptor (beta chain) derives from a study of T-cell reconstitution after alpha-beta-depleted transplantation in children. This clonotype turned up a few times. J lost 8 bases, V lost 5 bases, and 13 bases had no gene match. This CDR3 has 16 residues. From germline, CDR1 is SEHNR and CDR2 FQNEAQ (reference sequence). Unique molecular identifiers were built into the TCRbeta library. TCRdb used MiXCR to reprocess the PCR reads, holding one entry per CDR3 protein. Seen here are hundreds of thousands of distinct CDR3 sequences, roughly 13% observed once, and the top ten hold around 4.5%. The sample here was PBMCs, taken from the stem cell graft. The TCR was taken from a human donor who donated a stem cell graft to a child with Fanconi anemia. This chain uses TRBV7-9 with TRBJ1-3, with 9 bases aligning to TRBD1. The CDR3 loop reads CASSPGGQGTGYTIYF. The CDR3 DNA reads as TGTGCCAGCAGCCCGGGGGGACAGGGAACCGGTTACACCATATATTTT.